This T cell receptor (beta chain) derives from a study of T cells after yellow fever vaccination. Across the whole study: The authors prepared low-cell-number fractions using SMART-Seq v4 Ultra Low Input.

Template switching with 5'RACE generated the TCR cDNA and added a universal primer site and UMIs. TCRdb recomputed calls from the 5' RACE reads with MiXCR, one row per CDR3 protein. The table records approximately 510,000 distinct CDR3 sequences, around a fifth of them present only once. The trim removed 0 bases at V and 1 base at J, leaving 2 bases unmatched. The germline V gene encodes CDR1 LGHNA and CDR2 YSLEER. The CDR3 covers 15 residues. The chain combines TRBV4-3 with TRBJ1-2; 7 nucleotides line up with TRBD1. This specimen consisted of PBMCs, obtained approximately 20 days after the first yellow fever vaccination. This receptor was taken from a man between 18 and 35 years old who received the YFV17D yellow fever vaccine. CDR3 sequence reads: CASSQDRDSNYGYTF. In DNA form, the CDR3 reads TGCGCCAGCAGCCAAGACCGGGACAGTAACTATGGCTACACCTTC.